Here is one TCR beta chain with its context. No antigen is known for it. Authors of the study amplified TCR beta CDR3 regions from RNA transcripts. Initially, a first-round RT-PCR of the TCR CDR3 employed the HTBI primer set. TCRdb reprocessed the multiplex PCR reads with MiXCR, giving one entry per CDR3 protein. This sample has over 650,000 distinct CDR3 sequences; approximately 42% occur once, and the top ten carry about 7.2%. The sample comes from a study of T cells in Graves' hyperthyroidism and ophthalmopathy. Patients with uncontrolled infections, other autoimmune diseases, pregnancy or lactation were excluded. Diagnoses were established using clinical symptoms, serum thyroxine and TRAb, thyroid ultrasound and orbital computed tomography. CDR3 length: 13 residues. Trimming took 0 bases from V and 8 from J, leaving 10 bases between them. Study-level results: Ophthalmopathy cases were set apart from stable hyperthyroidism by a 13 V-J model.

The genes are TRBV12-3 or TRBV12-4 and TRBJ1-2, with D unclear. This sequence originates from an adult man with Graves' disease, either hyperthyroidism or ophthalmopathy (not recorded which). Sequences were obtained from peripheral blood or thyroid tissue (not recorded which). Here the CDR3 DNA reads TGTGCCAGCAGTTTAGCCAAGGAAGGAGGCTACACCTTC. Amino acid sequence: CASSLAKEGGYTF.